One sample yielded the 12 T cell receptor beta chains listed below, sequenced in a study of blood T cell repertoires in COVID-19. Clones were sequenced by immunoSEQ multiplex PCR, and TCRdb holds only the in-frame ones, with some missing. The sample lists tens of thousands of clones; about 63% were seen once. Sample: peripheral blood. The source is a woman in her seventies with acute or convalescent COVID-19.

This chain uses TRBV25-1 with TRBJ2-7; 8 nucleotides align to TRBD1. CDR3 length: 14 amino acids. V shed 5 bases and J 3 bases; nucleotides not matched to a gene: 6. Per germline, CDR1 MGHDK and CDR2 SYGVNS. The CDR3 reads CASSPLDRVYEQYF. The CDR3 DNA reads TGTGCCAGCAGTCCCCTGGACAGGGTCTACGAGCAGTACTTC.

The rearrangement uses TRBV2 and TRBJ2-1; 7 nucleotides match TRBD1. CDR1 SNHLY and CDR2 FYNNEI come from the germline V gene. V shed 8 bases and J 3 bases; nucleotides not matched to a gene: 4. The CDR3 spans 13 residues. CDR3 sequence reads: CASRQGSYNEQFF. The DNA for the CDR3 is TGTGCCAGCCGACAGGGTAGCTACAATGAGCAGTTCTTC.

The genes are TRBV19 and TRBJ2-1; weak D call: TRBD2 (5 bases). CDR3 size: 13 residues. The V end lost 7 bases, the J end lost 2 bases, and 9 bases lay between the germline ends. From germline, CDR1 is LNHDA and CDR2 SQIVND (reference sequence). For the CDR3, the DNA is TGTGCCAGTACGAGGGAAGCCTACAATGAGCAGTTCTTC. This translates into CASTREAYNEQFF.

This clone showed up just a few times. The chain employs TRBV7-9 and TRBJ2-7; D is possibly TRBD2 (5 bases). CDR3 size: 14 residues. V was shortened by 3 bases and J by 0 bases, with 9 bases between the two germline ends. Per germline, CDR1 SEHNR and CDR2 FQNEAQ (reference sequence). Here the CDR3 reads CASSFGVNSYEQYF. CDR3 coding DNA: TGTGCCAGCAGCTTCGGGGTCAACTCCTACGAGCAGTACTTC.

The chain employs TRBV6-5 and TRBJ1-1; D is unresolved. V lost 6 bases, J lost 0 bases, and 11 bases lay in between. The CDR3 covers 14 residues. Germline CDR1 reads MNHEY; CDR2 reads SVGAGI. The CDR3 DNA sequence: TGTGCCAGCAGCCTTACTGGGCTGAACACTGAAGCTTTCTTT. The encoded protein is CASSLTGLNTEAFF.

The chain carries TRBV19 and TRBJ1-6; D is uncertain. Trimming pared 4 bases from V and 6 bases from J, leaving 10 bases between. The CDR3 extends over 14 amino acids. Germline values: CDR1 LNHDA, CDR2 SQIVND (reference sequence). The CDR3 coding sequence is TGTGCCAGTAGTACAACAGCTTCTAATTCACCCCTCCACTTT. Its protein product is CASSTTASNSPLHF.

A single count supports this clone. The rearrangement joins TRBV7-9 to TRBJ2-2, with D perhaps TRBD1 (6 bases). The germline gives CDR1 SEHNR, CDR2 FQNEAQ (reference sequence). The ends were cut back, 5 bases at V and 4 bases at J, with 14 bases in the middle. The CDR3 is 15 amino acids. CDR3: CASSLIQGSTGELFF. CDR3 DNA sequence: TGTGCCAGCAGCCTTATACAGGGATCCACCGGGGAGCTGTTTTTT.

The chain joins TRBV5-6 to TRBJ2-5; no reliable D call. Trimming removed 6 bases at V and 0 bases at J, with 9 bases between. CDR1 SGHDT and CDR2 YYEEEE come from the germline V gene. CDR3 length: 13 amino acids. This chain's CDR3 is CASTDGYQETQYF. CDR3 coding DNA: TGTGCCAGCACCGACGGGTACCAAGAGACCCAGTACTTC.

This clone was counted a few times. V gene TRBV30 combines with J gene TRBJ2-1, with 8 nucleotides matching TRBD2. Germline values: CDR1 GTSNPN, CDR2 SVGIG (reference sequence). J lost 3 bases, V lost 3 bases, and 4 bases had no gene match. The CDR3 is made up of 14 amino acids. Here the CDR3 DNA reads TGTGCCTGGAGCCTCGGGACTAGCTACAATGAGCAGTTCTTC. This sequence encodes CAWSLGTSYNEQFF. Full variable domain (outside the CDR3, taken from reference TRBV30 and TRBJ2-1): SQTIHQWPATLVQPVGSPLSLECTVEGTSNPNLYWYRQAAGRGLQLLFYSVGIGQISSEVPQNLSASRPQDRQFILSSKKLLLSDSGFYLCAWSLGTSYNEQFFGPGTRLTVL.

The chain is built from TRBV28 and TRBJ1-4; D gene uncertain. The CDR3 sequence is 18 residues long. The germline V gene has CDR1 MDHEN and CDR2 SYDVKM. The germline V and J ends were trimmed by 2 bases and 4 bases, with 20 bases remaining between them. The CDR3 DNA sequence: TGTGCCAGCAGTTTACTGGTGTCCTACGGGATGGGTAATGAAAAACTGTTTTTT. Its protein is CASSLLVSYGMGNEKLFF. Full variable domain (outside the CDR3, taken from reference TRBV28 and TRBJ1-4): DVKVTQSSRYLVKRTGEKVFLECVQDMDHENMFWYRQDPGLGLRLIYFSYDVKMKEKGDIPEGYSVSREKKERFSLILESASTNQTSMYLCASSLLVSYGMGNEKLFFGSGTQLSVL.

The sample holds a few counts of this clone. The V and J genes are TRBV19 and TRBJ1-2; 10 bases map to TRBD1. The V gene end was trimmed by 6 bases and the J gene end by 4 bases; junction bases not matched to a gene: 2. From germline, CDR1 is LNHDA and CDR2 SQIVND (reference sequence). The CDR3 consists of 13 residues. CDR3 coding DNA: TGTGCCAGTAGACGGGACAGGGGCTATGGCTACACCTTC. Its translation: CASRRDRGYGYTF. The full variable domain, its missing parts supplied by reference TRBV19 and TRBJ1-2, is DGGITQSPKYLFRKEGQNVTLSCEQNLNHDAMYWYRQDPGQGLRLIYYSQIVNDFQKGDIAEGYSVSREKKESFPLTVTSAQKNPTAFYLCASRRDRGYGYTFGSGTRLTVV.

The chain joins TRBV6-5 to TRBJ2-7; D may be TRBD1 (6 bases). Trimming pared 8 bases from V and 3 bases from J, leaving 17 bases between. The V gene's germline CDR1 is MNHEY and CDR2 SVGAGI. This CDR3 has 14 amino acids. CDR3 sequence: CASCETGQGYEQYF. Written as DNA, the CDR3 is TGTGCCAGCTGCGAGACAGGACAAGGCTACGAGCAGTACTTC.